The T cell receptor beta chain described here comes from a study of blood T cell repertoires in COVID-19. Libraries were prepared by immunoSEQ multiplex PCR; TCRdb keeps only in-frame clonotypes and omits some of them. This sample has about 190,000 clones; around nine tenths occur once, and the top ten carry approximately 4.4%. Trimming removed 1 base at V and 5 bases at J, with 15 bases between. CDR1 and CDR2 from the germline V gene are SGHVS and FNYEAQ. The CDR3 length is 16 residues. This TCR was recovered from a human donor in a cohort sampled during active COVID-19. The V and J genes are TRBV7-6 and TRBJ2-1; D ambiguous. Sequencing was done on a sample of peripheral blood. The CDR3 region has the DNA TGTGCCAGCAGCTTAGTTGGCAGGCCCCCACACAATGAGCAGTTCTTC. Amino acids: CASSLVGRPPHNEQFF.